This TCR beta chain was recovered during a study of blood T cell repertoires in COVID-19 (TCRdb year 2020). For the study in its entirety: Samples from collaborators originated in the United States, Italy and Spain and spanned both the acute and convalescent phases of COVID-19. The material from the prospective study consisted of cDNA or gDNA derived from T cells, B-cell-depleted T cells, or PBMCs. Deeply sampled blood TCRbeta repertoires from subjects exposed to, actively infected with, or recovered from COVID-19 were included in the dataset. The repertoires were released in a freely available public database meant as a resource for research on the immune response to SARS-CoV-2. Samples came from the ongoing ImmuneRACE study (first 160 participants) plus 1,254 subjects from 6 global collaborators. A de-identified subject ID, COVID-19 status, age in years and sex were almost always included in the sample metadata. Where HLA class I and class II types were available, the types were taken from metadata supplied by the sample provider, not from assay-based typing.

Collaborating institutions collected whole blood in K2EDTA tubes following their own protocols. For TCRbeta analysis, collaborators shipped samples in one of three forms: frozen whole blood, isolated PBMCs, or DNA extracted from either of those sample types. Beyond this particular receptor, the publication reports: The quantity of clinical and demographic metadata differed by source and by participant and was supplied without curation.

TCRbeta CDR3 regions were amplified from genomic DNA using the immunoSEQ Assay, a bias-controlled multiplex PCR. Processing in the source paper ran as follows. The number of nucleated cells in each sample was estimated from the amplification of reference gene primers within the assay. To quantify the absolute abundance of each unique TCRbeta CDR3 rearrangement, sequence reads were collapsed and filtered. For each sample, productive Simpson clonality was calculated by taking the square root of Simpson's diversity index across productive rearrangements. As stored in TCRdb, this immuneACCESS dataset retains in-frame rearrangements with V and J assigned. A fraction of the clones does not appear; measured against another copy, unresolved V genes explain less than half of the discrepancy, and the remainder lacks a known reason. V and J calls and clone size come straight from that table; D and trimming were deduced from the DNA. The sample has some 170,000 clones on record, more than 75% of them singletons. Clones ranked in the top ten supply roughly a sixth of the sample.

Remarks on this clone: Which antigen it targets is not known. It has no much larger one-base neighbor in the sample; base qualities were not kept.

The germline V gene yields MNHEY for CDR1 and SVGAGI for CDR2. V lost 0 bases and J lost 1 base; the stretch between them is 9 bases long. The CDR3 measures 15 amino acids from cysteine to phenylalanine. The CDR3 DNA has 45 bases and is translated from base 1. Material for sequencing was peripheral blood. Recombination joined TRBV6-5 with TRBJ1-1; TRBD1 could be the D gene, as 5 bases match. The sequence derives from a man aged 55 to 70 with active or convalescent COVID-19. The DNA reads as follows: TGTGCCAGCAGTTACTCAACGACAGCGAACACTGAAGCTTTCTTT. It is translated as CASSYSTTANTEAFF.